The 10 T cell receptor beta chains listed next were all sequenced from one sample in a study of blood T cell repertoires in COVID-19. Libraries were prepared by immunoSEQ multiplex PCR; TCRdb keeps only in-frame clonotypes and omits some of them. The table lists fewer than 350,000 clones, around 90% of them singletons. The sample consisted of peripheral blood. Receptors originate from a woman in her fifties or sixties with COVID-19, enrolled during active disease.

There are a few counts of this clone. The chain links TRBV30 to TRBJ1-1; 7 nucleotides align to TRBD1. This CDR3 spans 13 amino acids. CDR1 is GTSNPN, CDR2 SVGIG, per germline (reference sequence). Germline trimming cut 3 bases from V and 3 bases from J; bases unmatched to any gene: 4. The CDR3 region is CAWREGAYTEAFF. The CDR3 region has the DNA TGTGCCTGGAGAGAGGGGGCATACACTGAAGCTTTCTTT.

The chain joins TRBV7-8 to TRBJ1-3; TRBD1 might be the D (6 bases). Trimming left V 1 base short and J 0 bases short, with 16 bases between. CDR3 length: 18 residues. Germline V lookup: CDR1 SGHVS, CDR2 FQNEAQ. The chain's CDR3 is CASSLVGLTGTSGNTIYF. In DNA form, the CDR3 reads TGTGCCAGCAGCTTAGTAGGCCTTACAGGGACCTCTGGAAACACCATATATTTT. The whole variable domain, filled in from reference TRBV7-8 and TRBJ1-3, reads GAGVSQSPRYKVAKRGQDVALRCDPISGHVSLFWYQQALGQGPEFLTYFQNEAQLDKSGLPSDRFFAERPEGSVSTLKIQRTQQEDSAVYLCASSLVGLTGTSGNTIYFGEGSWLTVV.

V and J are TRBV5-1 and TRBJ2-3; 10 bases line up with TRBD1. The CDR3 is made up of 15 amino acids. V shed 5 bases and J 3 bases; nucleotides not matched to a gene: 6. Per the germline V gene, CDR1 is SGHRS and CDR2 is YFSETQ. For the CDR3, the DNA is TGCGCCAGCAGTACTGGGACAGGGGTTACAGATACGCAGTATTTT. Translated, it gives CASSTGTGVTDTQYF.

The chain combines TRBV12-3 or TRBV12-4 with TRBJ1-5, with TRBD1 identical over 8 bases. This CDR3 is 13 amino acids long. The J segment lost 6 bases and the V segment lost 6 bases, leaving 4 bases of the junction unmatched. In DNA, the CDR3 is TGTGCCAGCAGGGGACAGGAGGGTCAGCCCCAGCATTTT. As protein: CASRGQEGQPQHF.

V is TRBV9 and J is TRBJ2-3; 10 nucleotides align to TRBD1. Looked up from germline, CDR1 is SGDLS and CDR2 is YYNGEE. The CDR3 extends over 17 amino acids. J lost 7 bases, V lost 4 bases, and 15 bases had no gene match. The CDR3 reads CASSPTGGQGPYNTQYF. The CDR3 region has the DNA TGTGCCAGCAGCCCTACGGGGGGACAGGGGCCTTATAATACGCAGTATTTT.

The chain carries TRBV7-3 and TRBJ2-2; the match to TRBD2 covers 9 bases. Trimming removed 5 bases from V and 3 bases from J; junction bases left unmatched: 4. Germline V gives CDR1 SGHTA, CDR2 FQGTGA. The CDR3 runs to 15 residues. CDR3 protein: CASSRGLAYTGELFF. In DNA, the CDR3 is TGTGCCAGCAGCCGGGGACTAGCCTACACCGGGGAGCTGTTTTTT.

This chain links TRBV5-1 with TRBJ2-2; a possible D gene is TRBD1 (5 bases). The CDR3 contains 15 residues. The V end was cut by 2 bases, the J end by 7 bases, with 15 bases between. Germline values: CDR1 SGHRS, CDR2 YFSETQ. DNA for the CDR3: TGCGCCAGCAGCTTAGGACACCGTGAAATCGGGGAGCTGTTTTTT. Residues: CASSLGHREIGELFF.

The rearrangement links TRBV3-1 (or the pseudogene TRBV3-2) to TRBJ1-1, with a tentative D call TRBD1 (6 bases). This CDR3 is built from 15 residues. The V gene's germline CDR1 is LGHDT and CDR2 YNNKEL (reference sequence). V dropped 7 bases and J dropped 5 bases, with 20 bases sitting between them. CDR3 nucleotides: TGTGCCAGCACCAACTGGTTGGACAGAGGAACTGAAGCTTTCTTT. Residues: CASTNWLDRGTEAFF.

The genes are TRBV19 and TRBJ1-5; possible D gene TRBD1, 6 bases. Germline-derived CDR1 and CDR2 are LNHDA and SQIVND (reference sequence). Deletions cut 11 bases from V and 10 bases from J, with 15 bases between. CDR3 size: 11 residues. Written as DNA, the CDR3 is TGTGCCGAGGGGGGGCCTCCCCCCCAGCATTTT. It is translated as CAEGGPPPQHF.

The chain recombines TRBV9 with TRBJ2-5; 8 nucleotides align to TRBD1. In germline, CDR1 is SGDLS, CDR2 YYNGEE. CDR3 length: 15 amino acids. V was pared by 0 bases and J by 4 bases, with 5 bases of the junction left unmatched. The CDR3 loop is CASSVGTGLRETQYF. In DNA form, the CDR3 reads TGTGCCAGCAGCGTAGGGACAGGGCTCCGAGAGACCCAGTACTTC.